Below are 30 T cell receptor beta chains sequenced from a single sample in a study of regulatory T cells in long-lasting Graves disease. iRepertoire HTBI primers and Arm-PCR of CDR3 regions built TCR beta libraries. Using its own MiXCR run on the multiplex PCR reads, TCRdb lists one record per CDR3 protein. The top ten clones hold 14% of a sample with roughly 400,000 distinct CDR3 sequences, under 25% of them seen once. Time point here: persistent/refractory GD, antithyroid drugs over 5 years with positive TRAb. The TCR library was prepared using RNA isolated from PBMCs. Sequencing was performed on peripheral blood mononuclear cells (PBMCs), taken when the disease was refractory, from a patient treated with antithyroid drugs. These receptor sequences come from a female donor with Graves disease.

The rearrangement joins TRBV28 to TRBJ2-1, with 14 bases lining up with TRBD2. Trimming removed 7 bases from V and 8 bases from J; junction bases left unmatched: 7. CDR1 is MDHEN, CDR2 SYDVKM, per germline. This CDR3 spans 15 amino acids. In nucleotides, the CDR3 is TGTGCCAGCAAGGGGACTAGCGGGAGTTTCCATGAGCAGTTCTTC. Its translation is CASKGTSGSFHEQFF.

The rearrangement joins TRBV4-1 to TRBJ1-5; TRBD1 is a possible D gene (5 bases). The V end was cut by 2 bases, the J end by 4 bases, with 12 bases between. In germline, CDR1 is MGHRA, CDR2 YSYEKL. The CDR3 consists of 15 residues. CDR3 nucleotides: TGCGCCAGCAGCCAATGGGACGTGGGGAATCAGCCCCAGCATTTT. It specifies CASSQWDVGNQPQHF.

The V gene is TRBV20-1, the J gene TRBJ1-6; D is ambiguous. Germline V gives CDR1 DFQATT, CDR2 SNEGSKA (reference sequence). The CDR3 is 17 amino acids. With 0 bases removed from V and 9 bases from J, the gap between germline ends came to 21 bases. This chain's CDR3 is CSARDSEVKGKTSPLHF. CDR3 DNA sequence: TGCAGTGCTAGAGATTCAGAAGTGAAGGGTAAAACTTCACCCCTCCACTTT.

In its sample, this clonotype was seen a few times. V is TRBV6-1 and J is TRBJ2-6, with D possibly being TRBD1 (6 bases). CDR1 and CDR2 from the germline V gene are MNHNS and SASEGT. This CDR3 region has 14 residues. With 6 bases removed from V and 3 bases from J, the gap between germline ends came to 9 bases. CDR3 sequence reads: CASRGAGGANVLTF. In DNA, the CDR3 is TGTGCCAGCAGGGGGGCTGGTGGGGCCAACGTCCTGACTTTC.

In its sample, this clonotype was seen a few times. The CDR3 DNA follows: TGCAGTGCTCAGCGGGAGGGCGTGGAGACCCAGTACTTC. Protein: CSAQREGVETQYF. V usage is TRBV20-1 and J usage is TRBJ2-5; 10 nucleotides line up with TRBD2. Germline CDR1 reads DFQATT; CDR2 reads SNEGSKA (reference sequence). Germline trimming cut 5 bases from V and 5 bases from J; bases unmatched to any gene: 5. The CDR3 has 13 residues.

This clonotype has only a few counts. This rearrangement joins TRBV4-2 to TRBJ1-2; unclear D gene. V dropped 0 bases and J dropped 5 bases, with 1 base sitting between them. Germline CDR1 and CDR2: LGHNA and YNFKEQ. The CDR3 covers 11 residues. CDR3 bases: TGTGCCAGCAGCCAAGAATATGGCTACACCTTC. This translates into CASSQEYGYTF.

The chain carries TRBV30 and TRBJ1-1; possibly TRBD1 for D (5 bases). Germline assignment: CDR1 GTSNPN and CDR2 SVGIG (reference sequence). Between the trimmed V and J ends, which lost 0 bases and 8 bases, there was a span of 13 bases. The CDR3 has 13 residues. The CDR3: CAWSVGDRREAFF. DNA for the CDR3: TGTGCCTGGAGTGTAGGGGATCGTAGGGAAGCTTTCTTT.

The rearrangement uses TRBV28 and TRBJ1-3; a weak D match, TRBD1 (5 bases). With 8 bases removed from V and 0 bases from J, the gap between germline ends came to 11 bases. This CDR3 comprises 14 residues. Per the germline V gene, CDR1 is MDHEN and CDR2 is SYDVKM. CDR3 loop: CASLGGASGNTIYF. Written as DNA, the CDR3 is TGTGCCAGCTTGGGTGGGGCCTCTGGAAACACCATATATTTT.

The chain is built from TRBV9 and TRBJ2-2, with 14 nucleotides matching TRBD2. In germline, CDR1 is SGDLS, CDR2 YYNGEE. The CDR3 loop spans 18 amino acids. The junction had 9 bases not matched to a gene; V was cut back by 4 bases and J by 4 bases. The CDR3 region is CASSKSGLAGAGTGELFF. In nucleotides, the CDR3 is TGTGCCAGCAGCAAATCGGGACTAGCGGGAGCAGGCACCGGGGAGCTGTTTTTT.

As for this clonotype: A read error may be the cause here, since a much bigger clone is one base away. This is likely a read error, given that the CDR3 carries no conserved phenylalanine or tryptophan at its end. The chain has TRBV20-1 and TRBJ1-2, with 8 positions matching TRBD1. The CDR3 is made up of 12 amino acids. Germline V lookup: CDR1 DFQATT, CDR2 SNEGSKA (reference sequence). After removal of 4 bases from V and 4 bases from J, the junction contained 2 bases not matched to a gene. CDR3 sequence: CSATDRGYGYTL. The CDR3 DNA sequence: TGCAGTGCTACAGACAGGGGCTATGGCTACACCCTC.

This clonotype was seen a few times. The chain links TRBV5-1 to TRBJ2-7; possibly TRBD1 for D (5 bases). CDR1 is SGHRS, CDR2 YFSETQ, per germline. Trimming removed 4 bases at V and 0 bases at J, with 11 bases between. The CDR3 is made up of 14 amino acids. CDR3 region: CASSRQDNSYEQYF. The CDR3, as DNA: TGCGCCAGCAGCCGTCAGGACAACTCCTACGAGCAGTACTTC.

This clonotype has just a few counts. This chain uses TRBV29-1 with TRBJ1-3; D is perhaps TRBD1 (5 bases). Germline CDR1 SQVTM, CDR2 ANQGSEA. V dropped 5 bases and J dropped 0 bases, with 14 bases sitting between them. The CDR3 sequence is 15 residues long. CDR3 protein: CSVLAGFNSGNTIYF. CDR3 sequence (DNA): TGCAGCGTTCTAGCAGGGTTCAACTCTGGAAACACCATATATTTT.

Turning to this clonotype: Just one base apart from a much larger clone, this may be a read error. The chain couples TRBV6-1 to TRBJ2-7; 10 nucleotides line up with TRBD1. CDR1 and CDR2 from the germline V gene are MNHNS and SASEGT. The CDR3 is 14 amino acids. The CDR3 reads CVSSDGTGAYEQYF. CDR3 DNA sequence: TGTGTCAGCAGTGACGGGACAGGGGCCTACGAGCAGTACTTC.

The table lists this clonotype with many counts. V and J are TRBV28 and TRBJ1-5; D gene ambiguous. Germline CDR1 MDHEN, CDR2 SYDVKM. V lost 3 bases and J lost 6, with 12 bases in between. CDR3 length: 14 residues. The CDR3 coding sequence is TGTGCCAGCAGTTTTGCAGGAGGGATTCAGCCCCAGCATTTT. Encoded protein: CASSFAGGIQPQHF.

The chain combines TRBV5-1 with TRBJ2-5; 10 bases align to TRBD2. The trim removed 4 bases at V and 5 bases at J, leaving 17 bases unmatched. CDR1 and CDR2 from the germline V gene are SGHRS and YFSETQ. This CDR3 region has 18 residues. The CDR3: CASSGVSGRAVFGETQYF. Written as DNA, the CDR3 is TGCGCCAGCAGCGGCGTCAGCGGGAGGGCCGTATTTGGCGAGACCCAGTACTTC.

This clonotype appeared many times. The chain carries TRBV28 and TRBJ1-4; D may be TRBD1 (6 bases). V lost 5 bases to trimming and J lost 8 bases, with 9 bases between them. CDR3 length: 12 residues. In germline, CDR1 is MDHEN, CDR2 SYDVKM. The CDR3 region has the DNA TGTGCCAGCAGTCGAACAGGGGAAAAACTGTTTTTT. Translation gives CASSRTGEKLFF.

The CDR3 sequence: CSARVAGLADTQYF. Written as DNA, the CDR3 is TGCAGTGCTAGAGTCGCTGGCCTAGCAGATACGCAGTATTTT. This chain joins TRBV20-1 and TRBJ2-3; no clear D gene. CDR3 length: 14 amino acids. Germline assignment: CDR1 DFQATT and CDR2 SNEGSKA (reference sequence). Trimming pared 1 base from V and 4 bases from J, leaving 12 bases between.

This clonotype appeared many times. The chain links TRBV5-1 to TRBJ2-7, with 9 nucleotides matching TRBD2. The CDR3 extends over 14 amino acids. CDR1 and CDR2 from the germline V gene are SGHRS and YFSETQ. Trimming took 3 bases from V and 4 from J; bases not matched to a gene: 5. Written as DNA, the CDR3 is TGCGCCAGCAGCTGGAATAGCGGGAGTTACGAGCAGTACTTC. This gives the protein CASSWNSGSYEQYF.

The chain employs TRBV9 and TRBJ2-2; unclear D gene. CDR1 is SGDLS and CDR2 is YYNGEE in the germline V gene. This CDR3 region has 14 residues. V was cut by 3 bases and J by 7 bases, with 13 bases left in between. CDR3 amino acids: CASSAIPDGGELFF. The CDR3 DNA reads as TGTGCCAGCAGCGCCATCCCCGATGGCGGGGAGCTGTTTTTT.

The table lists this clonotype with many counts. The genes are TRBV6-6 and TRBJ2-2; D uncertain. The germline gives CDR1 MNHNY, CDR2 SVGAGI (reference sequence). V gave up 0 bases and J gave up 7 bases, with 6 bases separating them. CDR3 size: 13 residues. The CDR3 DNA sequence: TGTGCCAGCAGTTACTCGGAAGGCGGGGAGCTGTTTTTT. Encoded protein: CASSYSEGGELFF.

Turning to this clonotype: A much bigger clone sits one base away, suggesting this may be a read error. The conserved phenylalanine or tryptophan is not found at the CDR3 terminus, so this likely reflects a read error. The chain joins TRBV20-1 to TRBJ2-7; the match to TRBD1 covers 9 bases. The CDR3 consists of 14 residues. Germline V gene lookup returns CDR1 DFQATT and CDR2 SNEGSKA (reference sequence). With V trimmed by 6 bases and J by 2 bases, 8 bases remained unmatched. The CDR3 region is CSANRDRVPYEQYC. The CDR3 DNA reads TGCAGTGCAAACCGGGACAGGGTTCCCTACGAGCAGTACTGC.

This clonotype occurred many times. V gene TRBV2 combines with J gene TRBJ1-5; D remains unclear. With 3 bases removed from V and 3 bases from J, the gap between germline ends came to 6 bases. This CDR3 has 13 amino acids. Per the germline V gene, CDR1 is SNHLY and CDR2 is FYNNEI. In nucleotides, the CDR3 is TGTGCCAGCAGTGAGCAGATCAATCAGCCCCAGCATTTT. It specifies CASSEQINQPQHF.

This clonotype was seen a handful of times. V is TRBV7-2 and J is TRBJ2-7; D tentatively fits TRBD1 or TRBD2 (5 bases each). Germline V gene lookup returns CDR1 SGHTA and CDR2 FQGNSA. The CDR3 has 12 residues. The ends were cut back, 4 bases at V and 5 bases at J, with 9 bases in the middle. The CDR3 is CASSWGSNEQYF. CDR3 bases: TGTGCCAGCAGCTGGGGGTCGAACGAGCAGTACTTC.

This sequence joins TRBV3-1 and TRBJ2-7, with a weak D call TRBD1 (6 bases). This CDR3 contains 14 residues. The germline V and J ends were trimmed by 3 bases and 3 bases, with 12 bases remaining between them. Germline V gives CDR1 LGHDT, CDR2 YNNKEL (reference sequence). DNA of the CDR3: TGTGCCAGCAGCCAGACCAGGGGAAACTACGAGCAGTACTTC. Protein: CASSQTRGNYEQYF.

The V and J genes are TRBV6-5 and TRBJ2-6; D perhaps matches TRBD1 (6 bases). Germline V lookup: CDR1 MNHEY, CDR2 SVGAGI. This CDR3 spans 17 amino acids. V was shortened by 4 bases and J by 2 bases, with 15 bases between the two germline ends. CDR3 in DNA: TGTGCCAGCAGTTTTCTCTCAGGGGTGGCTGGGGCCAACGTCCTGACTTTC. Translating it yields CASSFLSGVAGANVLTF.

The chain combines TRBV3-1 with TRBJ2-7, with D tentatively TRBD1 or TRBD2 (6 bases each). Trimming shortened V by 3 bases and J by 2 bases, and 11 bases separated the two germline ends. The CDR3 length is 14 residues. Per the germline V gene, CDR1 is LGHDT and CDR2 is YNNKEL (reference sequence). The CDR3 loop reads CASSHRGGTYEQYF. CDR3 sequence (DNA): TGTGCCAGCAGCCACCGAGGGGGGACCTACGAGCAGTACTTC.

This clonotype came up a few times. The chain combines TRBV11-2 with TRBJ2-7; 11 bases fit TRBD2. CDR1 SGHAT and CDR2 FQNNGV come from the germline V gene. The CDR3 has 15 amino acids. Germline trimming cut 7 bases from V and 7 bases from J; bases unmatched to any gene: 12. The CDR3 reads CASTSGLAAPSEQYF. As DNA, the CDR3 is TGTGCCAGCACCTCGGGACTAGCGGCCCCCTCTGAGCAGTACTTC.

This clonotype was detected many times. This chain uses TRBV7-2 with TRBJ2-7; D gene ambiguous. With 2 bases removed from V and 3 bases from J, the gap between germline ends came to 11 bases. Germline values: CDR1 SGHTA, CDR2 FQGNSA. The CDR3 length is 14 residues. The CDR3 is CASSLREHFYEQYF. DNA for the CDR3: TGTGCCAGCAGCTTAAGGGAACACTTCTACGAGCAGTACTTC.

A few counts support this clonotype. Just one base apart from a much larger clone, this may be a read error. The chain couples TRBV2 to TRBJ1-6; tentative D call: TRBD1 (6 bases). CDR1 is SNHLY and CDR2 is FYNNEI in the germline V gene. The CDR3 is made up of 14 amino acids. The germline V and J ends were trimmed by 2 bases and 11 bases, with 13 bases remaining between them. The CDR3: CASSEQGRNPPLHF. CDR3 in DNA: TGTGCCAGCAGTGAACAGGGGAGGAATCCACCCCTCCACTTT.

This clonotype appeared many times. This sequence joins TRBV6-1 and TRBJ2-5; 10 bases align to TRBD2. CDR3 length equals 15 residues. In germline, CDR1 is MNHNS, CDR2 SASEGT. J lost 1 base, V lost 8 bases, and 7 bases had no gene match. CDR3 sequence (DNA): TGTGCCAGCGGATTAAGCGGGAGGGCCCAAGAGACCCAGTACTTC. Its protein is CASGLSGRAQETQYF.